The 12 T cell receptor beta chains below all came from one sample that was sequenced in a study of radiation and T cells in renal cell carcinoma. The method was immunoSEQ multiplex PCR; TCRdb's version includes in-frame clones alone and lacks a portion of them. The profile covers about 88,000 clones, with around nine tenths appearing a single time and almost 8% taken by the ten largest. Time point reported: baseline pretreatment blood. The treatment is: 15 Gy SBRT to primary tumor, nephrectomy 4 weeks later. Sequenced material: blood, taken from a patient whose treatment included radiotherapy and nephrectomy. The receptor source for this set is a man over 45 with renal cell carcinoma.

A word on this clone: Other nucleotide sequences from this sample produce the same CDR3. The rearrangement joins TRBV11-2 to TRBJ2-7; TRBD1 is a possible D gene (6 bases). Germline V lookup: CDR1 SGHAT, CDR2 FQNNGV. The CDR3 extends over 14 amino acids. Trimming stripped 5 bases from V and 4 bases from J, with 15 bases between. The CDR3 protein is CASSPGTLSYEQYF. CDR3 sequence (DNA): TGTGCCAGCAGCCCGGGGACACTATCTTACGAGCAGTACTTC.

The CDR3 region is CASRYGTSGTYEQYF. In DNA, the CDR3 is TGTGCCAGCAGGTACGGGACTAGCGGAACCTACGAGCAGTACTTC. The V gene is TRBV5-4, the J gene TRBJ2-7, with 11 bases that match TRBD2. The V segment lost 5 bases and the J segment 2 bases; nucleotides outside the gene matches: 6. This CDR3 comprises 15 residues. The germline gives CDR1 SGHNT, CDR2 YYREEE (reference sequence).

The chain joins TRBV19 to TRBJ1-4, with 8 bases fitting TRBD1. CDR3 size: 14 residues. Looked up from germline, CDR1 is LNHDA and CDR2 is SQIVND (reference sequence). After removal of 5 bases from V and 8 bases from J, the junction contained 7 bases not matched to a gene. Here the CDR3 DNA reads TGTGCCAGTAGTCTTCAGGGGGCGCGGGAAAAACTGTTTTTT. Protein: CASSLQGAREKLFF.

This chain connects TRBV5-1 to TRBJ2-5, with D maybe TRBD2 (6 bases). The germline CDR1 and CDR2 sequences are SGHRS and YFSETQ. The CDR3 covers 14 residues. Trimming stripped 0 bases from V and 5 bases from J, with 11 bases between. CDR3 sequence (DNA): TGCGCCAGCAGCTTGGCGGGCGGGATGGAGACCCAGTACTTC. Encoded protein: CASSLAGGMETQYF.

Written as DNA, the CDR3 is TGTGCCAGCAGTTTGGGACAGGGTCAGCCCCAGCATTTT. Translated, it gives CASSLGQGQPQHF. The V call is TRBV27, the J call TRBJ1-5, with 9 bases lining up with TRBD1. CDR1 is MNHEY and CDR2 is SMNVEV in the germline V gene (reference sequence). V shed 3 bases, J shed 6 bases, and the junction held 0 bases outside the gene matches. The CDR3 loop spans 13 amino acids.

A single count supports this clone. The chain recombines TRBV28 with TRBJ2-7, with D perhaps given as TRBD1 or TRBD2 (5 bases each). This CDR3 has 14 residues. CDR1 and CDR2 from the germline V gene are MDHEN and SYDVKM. Trimming removed 4 bases from V and 7 bases from J, with 17 bases in between. CDR3 amino acids: CASSSGQGTREQYF. The CDR3 DNA reads TGTGCCAGCAGTTCGGGGCAGGGTACGCGAGAGCAGTACTTC.

This chain connects TRBV18 to TRBJ2-7; D ambiguous. The CDR3 runs to 11 residues. The germline CDR1 and CDR2 sequences are KGHSH and LQKENI. Trimming shortened V by 2 bases and J by 9 bases, and 8 bases separated the two germline ends. Here the CDR3 DNA reads TGTGCCAGCTCACCATCTAGGAGGCAGTACTTC. Its protein product is CASSPSRRQYF.

V usage is TRBV7-9 and J usage is TRBJ2-1, with 9 bases aligning to TRBD1. The CDR3 loop spans 15 amino acids. Germline CDR1 and CDR2: SEHNR and FQNEAQ (reference sequence). Germline trimming cut 5 bases from V and 4 bases from J; bases unmatched to any gene: 6. The CDR3 DNA is TGTGCCAGCAGCGACGCCGGGACAGGGTACAATGAGCAGTTCTTC. Translating it yields CASSDAGTGYNEQFF.

The rearrangement uses TRBV9 and TRBJ2-3, with 10 bases that match TRBD2. CDR1 is SGDLS, CDR2 YYNGEE, per germline. The CDR3 extends over 15 amino acids. V gave up 3 bases and J gave up 4 bases; unmatched junction bases: 5. This chain's CDR3 is CASSEREGGADTQYF. The CDR3 DNA sequence: TGTGCCAGCAGCGAGCGGGAGGGGGGCGCAGATACGCAGTATTTT.

V gene TRBV5-1 combines with J gene TRBJ2-7, with 8 positions matching TRBD1. Germline-derived CDR1 and CDR2 are SGHRS and YFSETQ. The CDR3 has 16 residues. The trim removed 4 bases at V and 1 base at J, leaving 10 bases unmatched. CDR3 region: CASSLLTGGLSYEQYF. The CDR3 coding sequence is TGCGCCAGCAGCCTCTTAACAGGGGGACTTTCCTACGAGCAGTACTTC.

The chain links TRBV4-2 to TRBJ2-5, with 12 bases aligning to TRBD2. V trimming: 2 bases; J trimming: 4 bases; junction bases outside the gene matches: 8. The CDR3 contains 17 residues. From germline, CDR1 is LGHNA and CDR2 YNFKEQ. The chain's CDR3 is CASSQRASGGAGETQYF. The CDR3 nucleotides read TGTGCCAGCAGCCAACGGGCTAGCGGGGGGGCTGGAGAGACCCAGTACTTC.

This clone was counted once. The chain joins TRBV28 to TRBJ1-5; D is undetermined. Germline V gene sequence: CDR1 MDHEN, CDR2 SYDVKM. The CDR3 totals 12 residues. The germline V and J ends were trimmed by 3 bases and 8 bases, with 8 bases remaining between them. The CDR3 is CASSFLREPQHF. CDR3 sequence (DNA): TGTGCCAGCAGTTTTCTACGCGAGCCCCAGCATTTT. Using reference TRBV28 and TRBJ1-5 for the parts outside the CDR3, the full variable domain is DVKVTQSSRYLVKRTGEKVFLECVQDMDHENMFWYRQDPGLGLRLIYFSYDVKMKEKGDIPEGYSVSREKKERFSLILESASTNQTSMYLCASSFLREPQHFGDGTRLSIL.